These 17 T cell receptor beta chains share one sample of origin, sequenced in a study of PD-1 blockade in classical Hodgkin lymphoma. Every patient experienced relapse after autologous stem cell transplantation, and brentuximab vedotin exposure varied. Profiled with immunoSEQ multiplex PCR; TCRdb holds only in-frame clones, not every one. This table has roughly 28,000 clones, about 81% appearing once. Sequences were derived from peripheral blood mononuclear cells (PBMCs), sampled before the second cycle of nivolumab. The receptors originated from a human donor with classical Hodgkin lymphoma.

The chain couples TRBV6-9 to TRBJ1-1, with 7 bases aligning to TRBD1. The CDR3 length is 13 residues. J was trimmed by 3 bases and V by 7 bases; bases with no gene match: 5. Per the germline V gene, CDR1 is MNHGY and CDR2 is SVAAGI. CDR3 bases: TGTGCCAGCACCGTACAGGGGTACACTGAAGCTTTCTTT. It encodes CASTVQGYTEAFF.

The CDR3, as DNA: TGTGCCAGCGGAAAGGACGTAAACTCTGGGGCCAACGTCCTGACTTTC. Residues: CASGKDVNSGANVLTF. This chain uses TRBV11-3 with TRBJ2-6; no clear D. Germline V gene lookup returns CDR1 SGHNT and CDR2 YENEEA. The CDR3 is 16 amino acids. Trimming cost V 8 bases and J 0 bases, with 14 bases left between them.

V is TRBV10-3 and J is TRBJ2-5; perhaps D is TRBD1 or TRBD2 (5 bases each). Trimming took 5 bases from V and 4 from J, leaving 17 bases between them. This CDR3 spans 15 amino acids. Looked up from germline, CDR1 is ENHRY and CDR2 is SYGVKD. DNA for the CDR3: TGTGCCATCAGTCCTACCGGGACCCGGGGAGAGACCCAGTACTTC. As protein: CAISPTGTRGETQYF.

V is TRBV7-2 and J is TRBJ1-5, with D maybe TRBD1 (5 bases). Trimming left V 1 base short and J 3 bases short, with 7 bases between. The germline V gene encodes CDR1 SGHTA and CDR2 FQGNSA. The CDR3 spans 14 residues. CDR3 nucleotide sequence: TGTGCCAGCAGCTTAGGGGGGGACAATCAGCCCCAGCATTTT. Translating it yields CASSLGGDNQPQHF.

This clone was detected only once. CDR3 DNA: TGTGCCAGCAGTGACCGCCCCAGCGGGGGCACAGATACGCAGTATTTT. It translates to CASSDRPSGGTDTQYF. V and J are TRBV6-4 and TRBJ2-3; 7 bases agree with TRBD2. This CDR3 comprises 16 residues. CDR1 and CDR2 from the germline V gene are MRHNA and SNTAGT. V lost 2 bases, J lost 1 base, and 6 bases stayed unmatched.

This clone was seen only a few times. This chain connects TRBV7-8 to TRBJ1-1, with D tentatively TRBD1 (5 bases). Trimming removed 1 base from V and 4 bases from J, with 16 bases in between. The CDR3 extends over 16 amino acids. The germline V gene encodes CDR1 SGHVS and CDR2 FQNEAQ. CDR3 sequence reads: CASSLGRGAKGTEAFF. The CDR3 DNA sequence: TGTGCCAGCAGCTTAGGGAGGGGCGCGAAGGGCACTGAAGCTTTCTTT. The variable domain in full, with the rest retrieved from reference TRBV7-8 and TRBJ1-1, is GAGVSQSPRYKVAKRGQDVALRCDPISGHVSLFWYQQALGQGPEFLTYFQNEAQLDKSGLPSDRFFAERPEGSVSTLKIQRTQQEDSAVYLCASSLGRGAKGTEAFFGQGTRLTVV.

The V call is TRBV6-5, the J call TRBJ1-2; maybe TRBD1 (6 bases). This CDR3 contains 14 residues. Germline V gene lookup returns CDR1 MNHEY and CDR2 SVGAGI. The V and J ends lost 6 bases and 5 bases respectively, with 16 bases between them. CDR3: CASSRTQTGYGYTF. The CDR3 bases are TGTGCCAGCAGCCGCACCCAGACAGGATATGGCTACACCTTC.

The chain joins TRBV19 to TRBJ2-2; 8 bases map to TRBD2. The CDR3 runs to 16 residues. Looked up from germline, CDR1 is LNHDA and CDR2 is SQIVND (reference sequence). Trimming cost V 3 bases and J 4 bases; bases outside gene matches: 7. CDR3 loop: CASSIPPGGGTGELFF. DNA of the CDR3: TGTGCCAGTAGTATTCCCCCGGGAGGGGGCACCGGGGAGCTGTTTTTT.

This sequence joins TRBV9 and TRBJ1-6; 9 bases line up with TRBD1. This CDR3 comprises 16 residues. V shed 0 bases, J shed 9 bases, and the junction held 7 bases outside the gene matches. Germline-derived CDR1 and CDR2 are SGDLS and YYNGEE. CDR3 sequence (DNA): TGTGCCAGCAGCGTAGGCTGGGACAGGGATTTTTCACCCCTCCACTTT. This codes for CASSVGWDRDFSPLHF.

V is TRBV18 and J is TRBJ1-4, with no clear D. CDR1 KGHSH and CDR2 LQKENI come from the germline V gene. The CDR3 is 16 residues long. The V gene lost 1 base and the J gene lost 0 bases, with 9 bases spanning the gap. CDR3 nucleotide sequence: TGTGCCAGCTCACCACTTCCGACCCCAACTAATGAAAAACTGTTTTTT. Translating gives CASSPLPTPTNEKLFF.

The chain couples TRBV6-5 to TRBJ1-3, with 7 positions matching TRBD1. The germline gives CDR1 MNHEY, CDR2 SVGAGI. This CDR3 contains 16 residues. V dropped 2 bases and J dropped 1; count of bases not matched to a gene: 5. CDR3 sequence: CASSYTVQGSGNTIYF. CDR3 bases: TGTGCCAGCAGTTACACCGTACAGGGGTCTGGAAACACCATATATTTT.

The DNA of the CDR3 is TGTGCCAGCAGCTTAGGGGAACTTAATGAAGCTTTCTTT. It specifies CASSLGELNEAFF. The J gene is TRBJ1-1, the V gene TRBV7-9, with D hard to call. Germline CDR1 reads SEHNR; CDR2 reads FQNEAQ (reference sequence). Deletions cut 1 base from V and 7 bases from J, with 10 bases between. The CDR3 contains 13 residues.

The chain has TRBV7-9 and TRBJ1-5, with D unresolved. The CDR3 runs to 15 residues. V shed 6 bases and J shed 2 bases, with 14 bases lying between them. CDR1 is SEHNR and CDR2 is FQNEAQ in the germline V gene (reference sequence). For the CDR3, the DNA is TGTGCCAGCAGTAAATTAGCGACGGGCAATCAGCCCCAGCATTTT. Protein sequence: CASSKLATGNQPQHF.

This chain links TRBV21-1 with TRBJ1-1; the table's D call TRBD1 went unverified against the DNA. TRBV21-1 is a recognized pseudogene. There are 15 residues in the CDR3. CDR3 loop: CASSKGKQGNTEAFF. CDR3 bases: TGTGCCAGCAGCAAAGGGAAACAGGGGAACACTGAAGCTTTCTTT.

The chain joins TRBV18 to TRBJ1-2; TRBD1 matches 7 bases. Trimming at V came to 3 bases and at J to 3 bases, leaving 7 bases not matched to a gene. This CDR3 contains 15 residues. Germline CDR1 and CDR2: KGHSH and LQKENI. This CDR3 reads CASSPAAGGDYGYTF. As DNA, the CDR3 is TGTGCCAGCTCACCGGCGGCAGGGGGTGACTATGGCTACACCTTC. The full variable domain, with the rest looked up from reference TRBV18 and TRBJ1-2, is NAGVMQNPRHLVRRRGQEARLRCSPMKGHSHVYWYRQLPEEGLKFMVYLQKENIIDESGMPKERFSAEFPKEGPSILRIQQVVRGDSAAYFCASSPAAGGDYGYTFGSGTRLTVV.

This chain links TRBV7-3 with TRBJ1-6, with 8 bases that match TRBD1. Germline V gives CDR1 SGHTA, CDR2 FQGTGA. Trimming cost V 5 bases and J 7 bases; bases outside gene matches: 4. The CDR3 is 14 amino acids. CDR3 sequence: CASSKGQGNSPLHF. CDR3 bases: TGTGCCAGCAGCAAAGGACAGGGAAATTCACCCCTCCACTTT.

The V gene is TRBV7-3, the J gene TRBJ2-3, with D tentatively TRBD2 (5 bases). This CDR3 is built from 13 residues. V dropped 5 bases and J dropped 4 bases, with 10 bases sitting between them. Germline lookup yields CDR1 SGHTA and CDR2 FQGTGA. The CDR3 loop reads CASSPGDADTQYF. In nucleotides, the CDR3 is TGTGCCAGCAGCCCCGGGGATGCAGATACGCAGTATTTT.